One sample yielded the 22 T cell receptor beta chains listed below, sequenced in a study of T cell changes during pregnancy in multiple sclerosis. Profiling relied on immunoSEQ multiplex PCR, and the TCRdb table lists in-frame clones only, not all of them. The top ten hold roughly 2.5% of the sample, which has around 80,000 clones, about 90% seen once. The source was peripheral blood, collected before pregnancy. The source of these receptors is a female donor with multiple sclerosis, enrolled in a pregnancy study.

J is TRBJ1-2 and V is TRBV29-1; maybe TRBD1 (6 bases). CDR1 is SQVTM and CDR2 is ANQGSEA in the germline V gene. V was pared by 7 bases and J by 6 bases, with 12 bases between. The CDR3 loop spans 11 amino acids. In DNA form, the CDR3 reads TGCAGCGCCCAAGGGGGGGATGGCTACACCTTC. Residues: CSAQGGDGYTF.

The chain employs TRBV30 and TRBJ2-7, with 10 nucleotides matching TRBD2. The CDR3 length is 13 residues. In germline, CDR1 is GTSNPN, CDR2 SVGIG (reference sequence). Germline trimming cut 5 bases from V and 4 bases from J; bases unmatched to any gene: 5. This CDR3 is CAWASGSLYEQYF. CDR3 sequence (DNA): TGTGCCTGGGCTAGCGGGAGTCTATACGAGCAGTACTTC.

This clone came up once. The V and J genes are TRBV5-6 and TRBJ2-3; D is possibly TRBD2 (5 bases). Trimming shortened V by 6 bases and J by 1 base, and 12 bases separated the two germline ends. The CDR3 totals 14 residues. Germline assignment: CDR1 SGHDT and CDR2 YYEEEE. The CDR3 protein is CASTHWGGTDTQYF. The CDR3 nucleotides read TGTGCCAGCACCCACTGGGGAGGCACAGATACGCAGTATTTT.

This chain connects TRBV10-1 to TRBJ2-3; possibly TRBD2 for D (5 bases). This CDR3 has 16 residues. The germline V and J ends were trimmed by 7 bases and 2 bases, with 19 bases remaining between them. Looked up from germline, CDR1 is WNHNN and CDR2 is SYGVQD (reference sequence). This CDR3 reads CASTEGGGSITDTQYF. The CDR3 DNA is TGCGCCAGCACCGAAGGTGGCGGGTCTATCACAGATACGCAGTATTTT.

CDR3 region: CASSFNYNEQFF. As DNA, the CDR3 is TGTGCCAGCAGCTTCAACTACAATGAGCAGTTCTTC. The genes are TRBV7-9 and TRBJ2-1, with D unresolved. Trimming took off 3 bases at V and 3 bases at J, with 3 bases between the two ends. The CDR3 totals 12 residues. Germline CDR1 is SEHNR and CDR2 is FQNEAQ (reference sequence).

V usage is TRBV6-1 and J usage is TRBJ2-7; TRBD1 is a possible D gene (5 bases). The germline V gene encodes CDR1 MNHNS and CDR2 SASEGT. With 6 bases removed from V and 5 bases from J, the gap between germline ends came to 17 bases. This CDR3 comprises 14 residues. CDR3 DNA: TGTGCCAGCAGATGGGTCCCAGGGAACAACGAGCAGTACTTC. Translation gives CASRWVPGNNEQYF.

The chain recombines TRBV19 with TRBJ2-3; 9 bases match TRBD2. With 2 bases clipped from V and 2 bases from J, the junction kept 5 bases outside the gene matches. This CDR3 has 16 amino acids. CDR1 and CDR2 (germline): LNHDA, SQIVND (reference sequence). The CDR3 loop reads CASSIRLAGNTDTQYF. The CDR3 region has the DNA TGTGCCAGTAGTATACGGCTAGCGGGGAACACAGATACGCAGTATTTT.

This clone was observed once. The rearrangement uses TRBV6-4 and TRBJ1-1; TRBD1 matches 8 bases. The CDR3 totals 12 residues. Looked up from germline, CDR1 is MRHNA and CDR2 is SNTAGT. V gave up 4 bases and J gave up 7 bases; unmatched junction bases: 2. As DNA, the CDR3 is TGTGCCAGCAGTGCAGGGGGCGGTGAAGCTTTCTTT. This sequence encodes CASSAGGGEAFF.

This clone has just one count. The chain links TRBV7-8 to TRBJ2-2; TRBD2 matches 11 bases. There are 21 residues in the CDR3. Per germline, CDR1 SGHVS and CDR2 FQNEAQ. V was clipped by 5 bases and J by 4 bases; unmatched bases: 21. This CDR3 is CASSLKTSKLGLAGGTGELFF. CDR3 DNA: TGTGCCAGCAGCCTTAAGACTTCCAAATTGGGGCTAGCGGGAGGCACCGGGGAGCTGTTTTTT.

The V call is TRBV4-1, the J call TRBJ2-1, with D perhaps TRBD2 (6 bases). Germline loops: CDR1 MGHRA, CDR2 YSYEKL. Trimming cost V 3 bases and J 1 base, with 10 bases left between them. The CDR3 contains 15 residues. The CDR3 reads CASSQGLQSYNEQFF. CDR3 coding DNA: TGCGCCAGCAGCCAGGGACTCCAATCCTACAATGAGCAGTTCTTC.

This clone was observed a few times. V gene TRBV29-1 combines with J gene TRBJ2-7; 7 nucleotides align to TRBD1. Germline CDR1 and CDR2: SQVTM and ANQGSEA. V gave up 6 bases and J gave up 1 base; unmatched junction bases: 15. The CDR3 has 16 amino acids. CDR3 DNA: TGCAGCGTGGAAAAAGATGACAGGGTTGGGTCCTACGAGCAGTACTTC. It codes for CSVEKDDRVGSYEQYF.

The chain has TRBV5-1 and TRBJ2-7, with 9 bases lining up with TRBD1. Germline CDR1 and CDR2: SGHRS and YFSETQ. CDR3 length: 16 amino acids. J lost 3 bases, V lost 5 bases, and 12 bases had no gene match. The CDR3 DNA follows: TGCGCCAGCAGTAGCACCGGGACAGGGTACGTCTACGAGCAGTACTTC. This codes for CASSSTGTGYVYEQYF.

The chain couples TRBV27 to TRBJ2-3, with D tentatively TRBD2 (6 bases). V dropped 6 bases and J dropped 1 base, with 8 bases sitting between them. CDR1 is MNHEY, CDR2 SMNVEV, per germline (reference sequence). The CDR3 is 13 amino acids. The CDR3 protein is CASRRGGTDTQYF. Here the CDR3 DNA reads TGTGCCAGCAGGCGCGGGGGCACAGATACGCAGTATTTT.

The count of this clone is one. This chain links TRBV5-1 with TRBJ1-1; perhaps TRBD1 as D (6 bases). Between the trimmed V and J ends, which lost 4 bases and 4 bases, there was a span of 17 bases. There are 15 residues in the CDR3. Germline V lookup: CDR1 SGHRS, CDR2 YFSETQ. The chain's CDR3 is CASSPSRGQGTEAFF. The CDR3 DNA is TGCGCCAGCAGCCCCTCCAGGGGTCAAGGCACTGAAGCTTTCTTT.

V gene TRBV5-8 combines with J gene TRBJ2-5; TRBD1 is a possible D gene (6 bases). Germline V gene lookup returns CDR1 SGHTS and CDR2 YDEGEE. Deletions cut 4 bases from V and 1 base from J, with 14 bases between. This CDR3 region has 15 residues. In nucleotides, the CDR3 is TGTGCCAGCAGCCCCGGAGTAGGGGGCCAAGAGACCCAGTACTTC. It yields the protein CASSPGVGGQETQYF. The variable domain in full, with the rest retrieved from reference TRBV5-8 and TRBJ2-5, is EAGVTQSPTHLIKTRGQQATLRCSPISGHTSVYWYQQALGLGLQFLLWYDEGEERNRGNFPPRFSGRQFPNYSSELNVNALELEDSALYLCASSPGVGGQETQYFGPGTRLLVL.

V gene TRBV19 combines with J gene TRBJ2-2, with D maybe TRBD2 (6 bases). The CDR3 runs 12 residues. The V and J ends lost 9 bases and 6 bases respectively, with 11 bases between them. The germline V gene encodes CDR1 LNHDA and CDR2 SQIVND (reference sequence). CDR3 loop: CASRLVPGELFF. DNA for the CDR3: TGTGCCAGCAGACTAGTGCCCGGGGAGCTGTTTTTT.

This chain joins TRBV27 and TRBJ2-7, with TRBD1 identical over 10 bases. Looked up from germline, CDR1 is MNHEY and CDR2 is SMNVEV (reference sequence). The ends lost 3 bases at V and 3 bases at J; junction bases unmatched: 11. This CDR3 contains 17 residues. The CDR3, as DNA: TGTGCCAGCAGTTTGAGCCCCGACAGGGGGCGTCTCTACGAGCAGTACTTC. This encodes CASSLSPDRGRLYEQYF.

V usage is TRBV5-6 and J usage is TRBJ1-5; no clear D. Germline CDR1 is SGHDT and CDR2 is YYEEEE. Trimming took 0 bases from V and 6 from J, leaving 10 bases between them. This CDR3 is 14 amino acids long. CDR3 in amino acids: CASSLGAVGQPQHF. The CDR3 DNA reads TGTGCCAGCAGCTTGGGGGCAGTCGGTCAGCCCCAGCATTTT.

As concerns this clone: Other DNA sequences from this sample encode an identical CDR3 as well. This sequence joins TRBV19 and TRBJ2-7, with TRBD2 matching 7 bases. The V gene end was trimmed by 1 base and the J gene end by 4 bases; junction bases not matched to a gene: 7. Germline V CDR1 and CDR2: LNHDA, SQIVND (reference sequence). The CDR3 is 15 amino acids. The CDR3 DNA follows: TGTGCCAGTAGTATAGTGGCTAGCGGAACGTACGAGCAGTACTTC. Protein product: CASSIVASGTYEQYF.

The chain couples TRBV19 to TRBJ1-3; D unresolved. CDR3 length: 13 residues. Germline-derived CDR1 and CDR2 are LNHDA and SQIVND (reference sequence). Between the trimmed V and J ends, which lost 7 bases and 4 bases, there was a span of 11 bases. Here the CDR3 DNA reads TGTGCCAGTAACGAGGCTCTAGGAAACACCATATATTTT. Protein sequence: CASNEALGNTIYF. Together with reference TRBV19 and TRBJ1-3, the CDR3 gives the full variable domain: DGGITQSPKYLFRKEGQNVTLSCEQNLNHDAMYWYRQDPGQGLRLIYYSQIVNDFQKGDIAEGYSVSREKKESFPLTVTSAQKNPTAFYLCASNEALGNTIYFGEGSWLTVV.

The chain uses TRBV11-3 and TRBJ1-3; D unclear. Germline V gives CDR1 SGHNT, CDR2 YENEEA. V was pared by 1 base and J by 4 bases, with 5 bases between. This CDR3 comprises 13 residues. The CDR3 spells CASSLAAGNTIYF. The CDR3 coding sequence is TGTGCCAGCAGCTTAGCCGCGGGAAACACCATATATTTT.

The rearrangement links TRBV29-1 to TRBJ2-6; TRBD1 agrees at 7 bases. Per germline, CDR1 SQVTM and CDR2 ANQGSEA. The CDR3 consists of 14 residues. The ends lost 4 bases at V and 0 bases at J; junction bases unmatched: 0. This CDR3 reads CSVGQGSGANVLTF. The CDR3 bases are TGCAGCGTTGGACAGGGCTCTGGGGCCAACGTCCTGACTTTC.